This entry lists 20 T cell receptor beta chains sequenced from one sample in a study of vaccination effects on CD4 cells after COVID-19. The assay was immunoSEQ multiplex PCR, and TCRdb's table has in-frame clones only and misses some. The repertoire has more than 35,000 clones, roughly 79% of them found once; the top ten carry under 2%. Within the ViraFEST assay, antigen-specific CD4+ T cells underwent expansion with viral peptide pools prior to sequencing. Researchers isolated CD4+ T cells once 9 to 11 days of culture had elapsed. Each participant was given two doses of one vaccine (BNT162b2 or mRNA-1273). Which antigens these TCRs recognize remains unknown. Sequencing used CD4+ T cells from PBMCs cultured with HCoV-NL63 spike peptides, obtained after COVID-19 vaccination. Receptors originate from a human donor who received a COVID-19 vaccine. Some clones in this sample may be carry-over from other donors' samples.

The CDR3 coding sequence is TGTGCCAGCAGCTTAGGTGGGGGGTGGACTGAAGCTTTCTTT. Amino acid sequence: CASSLGGGWTEAFF. The chain carries TRBV11-2 and TRBJ1-1, with D possibly matching TRBD1 (5 bases). Germline V gene sequence: CDR1 SGHAT, CDR2 FQNNGV. This CDR3 has 14 residues. Trimming pared 1 base from V and 5 bases from J, leaving 11 bases between.

J is TRBJ2-5 and V is TRBV24-1; TRBD1 or TRBD2 may be the D gene (6 bases each). The CDR3 consists of 15 residues. Deletions cut 4 bases from V and 5 bases from J, with 16 bases between. In germline, CDR1 is KGHDR, CDR2 SFDVKD. The CDR3, as DNA: TGTGCCACCAGTGACTCTAGGGGGGTCGGGGAGACCCAGTACTTC. It codes for CATSDSRGVGETQYF.

The V gene is TRBV7-9, the J gene TRBJ2-5, with D perhaps matching TRBD1 or TRBD2 (5 bases each). CDR1 and CDR2 from the germline V gene are SEHNR and FQNEAQ (reference sequence). The CDR3 extends over 14 amino acids. With 5 bases removed from V and 5 bases from J, the gap between germline ends came to 15 bases. CDR3 sequence: CASSHFLGRETQYF. Written as DNA, the CDR3 is TGTGCCAGCAGCCATTTTTTGGGACGGGAGACCCAGTACTTC.

The chain employs TRBV6-5 and TRBJ2-5; D gene ambiguous. CDR1 and CDR2 from the germline V gene are MNHEY and SVGAGI. Deletions cut 2 bases from V and 2 bases from J, with 12 bases between. CDR3 length: 15 amino acids. The CDR3 DNA follows: TGTGCCAGCAGTTACCTTTCGGCGTTACAAGAGACCCAGTACTTC. It encodes CASSYLSALQETQYF.

The CDR3 reads CASSKDRGREKLFF. In DNA, the CDR3 is TGTGCCAGCAGCAAGGACAGGGGAAGGGAAAAACTGTTTTTT. V and J are TRBV7-2 and TRBJ1-4, with TRBD1 matching over 9 bases. The CDR3 consists of 14 residues. Trimming cost V 5 bases and J 8 bases; bases outside gene matches: 6. Germline V lookup: CDR1 SGHTA, CDR2 FQGNSA.

The rearrangement links TRBV7-2 to TRBJ1-6; D possibly corresponds to TRBD1 (5 bases). V was shortened by 5 bases and J by 7 bases, with 12 bases between the two germline ends. The CDR3 loop spans 14 amino acids. The germline CDR1 and CDR2 sequences are SGHTA and FQGNSA. CDR3 DNA: TGTGCCAGCAGCCTAGACTACAGGAATTCACCCCTCCACTTT. It codes for CASSLDYRNSPLHF.

The chain employs TRBV2 and TRBJ1-4; D perhaps matches TRBD1 (6 bases). Germline CDR1 is SNHLY and CDR2 is FYNNEI. V shed 1 base and J shed 4 bases, with 13 bases lying between them. The CDR3 runs to 16 residues. CDR3 loop: CASSEGRGISNEKLFF. The CDR3 DNA sequence: TGTGCCAGCAGTGAAGGCAGGGGTATCAGTAATGAAAAACTGTTTTTT.

The chain links TRBV24-1 to TRBJ2-5; 7 positions match TRBD1. Germline V lookup: CDR1 KGHDR, CDR2 SFDVKD. V trimming: 3 bases; J trimming: 4 bases; junction bases outside the gene matches: 4. The CDR3 is 14 residues long. CDR3 amino acids: CATSDPGGRETQYF. CDR3 DNA: TGTGCCACCAGTGATCCAGGGGGTCGAGAGACCCAGTACTTC.

The chain combines TRBV9 with TRBJ2-4, with 10 bases identical to TRBD2. Germline V CDR1 and CDR2: SGDLS, YYNGEE. V lost 0 bases to trimming and J lost 6 bases; unmatched junction nucleotides: 9. This CDR3 is built from 17 residues. The CDR3 nucleotides are TGTGCCAGCAGCGTAGCCCCTAGCGGGGGTTCGGGAAACATTCAGTACTTC. It codes for CASSVAPSGGSGNIQYF.

The V call is TRBV6-1, the J call TRBJ1-6; 8 bases agree with TRBD1. Germline trimming cut 4 bases from V and 2 bases from J; bases unmatched to any gene: 4. This CDR3 comprises 16 residues. Looked up from germline, CDR1 is MNHNS and CDR2 is SASEGT. The CDR3 spells CASSGTGMAYNSPLHF. DNA of the CDR3: TGTGCCAGCAGTGGGACAGGGATGGCCTATAATTCACCCCTCCACTTT.

This chain links TRBV3-1 (or the pseudogene TRBV3-2) with TRBJ1-4, with D unresolved. Germline CDR1 and CDR2: LGHDT and YNNKEL (reference sequence). Trimming left V 2 bases short and J 3 bases short, with 13 bases between. The CDR3 covers 16 residues. In DNA form, the CDR3 reads TGTGCCAGCAGCCAATCGTCGGCAGTAGCTAATGAAAAACTGTTTTTT. It translates to CASSQSSAVANEKLFF.

The rearrangement links TRBV7-2 to TRBJ2-1, with D possibly TRBD2 on 5 matching bases. The CDR3 is 17 residues long. The germline V gene encodes CDR1 SGHTA and CDR2 FQGNSA. Trimming removed 5 bases at V and 0 bases at J, with 17 bases between. The CDR3 protein is CASSAGGGSLSYNEQFF. CDR3 coding DNA: TGTGCCAGCAGCGCGGGCGGTGGCTCACTCTCCTACAATGAGCAGTTCTTC. Based on the CDR3 plus reference TRBV7-2 and TRBJ2-1, the full variable domain is GAGVSQSPSNKVTEKGKDVELRCDPISGHTALYWYRQSLGQGLEFLIYFQGNSAPDKSGLPSDRFSAERTGGSVSTLTIQRTQQEDSAVYLCASSAGGGSLSYNEQFFGPGTRLTVL.

This chain joins TRBV7-9 and TRBJ1-1; possibly TRBD1 for D (5 bases). Trimming took 3 bases from V and 0 from J, leaving 5 bases between them. This CDR3 has 13 residues. Per germline, CDR1 SEHNR and CDR2 FQNEAQ (reference sequence). The CDR3 coding sequence is TGTGCCAGCAGCTTGACAGTGAACACTGAAGCTTTCTTT. It yields the protein CASSLTVNTEAFF. The full variable domain, with the rest looked up from reference TRBV7-9 and TRBJ1-1, is DTGVSQNPRHKITKRGQNVTFRCDPISEHNRLYWYRQTLGQGPEFLTYFQNEAQLEKSRLLSDRFSAERPKGSFSTLEIQRTEQGDSAMYLCASSLTVNTEAFFGQGTRLTVV.

J is TRBJ2-7 and V is TRBV6-5, with 8 positions matching TRBD2. CDR1 and CDR2 (germline): MNHEY, SVGAGI. V dropped 6 bases and J dropped 0; count of bases not matched to a gene: 4. CDR3 length equals 14 residues. The CDR3 DNA reads as TGTGCCAGCAGACGGAGCGGGAGCTCCTACGAGCAGTACGTC. It is translated as CASRRSGSSYEQYV.

This clone occurred once. The gene calls are TRBV5-1 and TRBJ2-5; 8 bases map to TRBD2. CDR3 length: 15 amino acids. CDR1 is SGHRS, CDR2 YFSETQ, per germline. The V and J ends lost 4 bases and 2 bases, in that order; junction bases with no gene match: 7. The CDR3 nucleotides read TGCGCCAGCAGCGCACTAGCGGTGGGACAAGAGACCCAGTACTTC. It is translated as CASSALAVGQETQYF.

The chain couples TRBV30 to TRBJ1-4, with no clear D. Germline assignment: CDR1 GTSNPN and CDR2 SVGIG (reference sequence). Trimming removed 3 bases from V and 8 bases from J, with 10 bases in between. The CDR3 consists of 12 residues. The CDR3 DNA reads as TGTGCCTGGAGGAGAGGCGCCGAAAAACTGTTTTTT. This gives the protein CAWRRGAEKLFF.

There are a few counts of this clone. CDR3 DNA sequence: TGCGCCAGCAGCTCACAGGGGGGGGCTGAAGCTTTCTTT. Translated: CASSSQGGAEAFF. The gene calls are TRBV5-1 and TRBJ1-1; 8 nucleotides match TRBD1. There are 13 residues in the CDR3. V lost 3 bases to trimming and J lost 6 bases; unmatched junction nucleotides: 4. Germline values: CDR1 SGHRS, CDR2 YFSETQ.

This clone was counted only a few times. The CDR3 here is CASSIDRDTEAFF. The CDR3 DNA follows: TGTGCCAGCAGCATTGACAGGGACACTGAAGCTTTCTTT. The chain is built from TRBV21-1 and TRBJ1-1; the listed D gene, TRBD1, was not tested against the DNA. TRBV21-1 is a known pseudogene. CDR3 length: 13 amino acids.

The chain uses TRBV5-1 and TRBJ1-3, with D unresolved. This CDR3 spans 14 amino acids. CDR1 SGHRS and CDR2 YFSETQ come from the germline V gene. Trimming removed 2 bases at V and 3 bases at J, with 9 bases between. CDR3 region: CASSFLGYGNTIYF. As DNA, the CDR3 is TGCGCCAGCAGCTTTTTGGGGTATGGAAACACCATATATTTT.

This clone showed up just a few times. CDR3 DNA sequence: TGTGCCAGCAATTCGTACGGGGGGCGATACAATGAGCAGTTCTTC. It is translated as CASNSYGGRYNEQFF. The chain joins TRBV6-5 to TRBJ2-1; D might be TRBD2 (7 bases). The CDR3 spans 15 residues. The V end was cut by 7 bases, the J end by 4 bases, with 17 bases between. Germline assignment: CDR1 MNHEY and CDR2 SVGAGI.